The clone carrying this T cell receptor (beta chain) has a single count. This record belongs to a study of T cell responses to AZD1222 COVID-19 vaccine. Produced via immunoSEQ multiplex PCR; TCRdb's table is partial and in-frame only. The sample consists of approximately 90,000 clones, around 94% of them appearing once. CDR3 size: 15 residues. V shed 4 bases and J shed 0 bases, with 12 bases lying between them. Germline CDR1 is SGDLS and CDR2 is YYNGEE. V is TRBV9 and J is TRBJ2-3, with D possibly being TRBD2 (5 bases). The sequencing used peripheral blood, collected on day 0 of AZD1222 vaccination. This clonotype was sampled from an adult in good health. The CDR3 sequence is CASSPGGYSTDTQYF. In DNA, the CDR3 is TGTGCCAGCAGCCCTGGCGGGTATAGCACAGATACGCAGTATTTT.